The rows below give T cell receptor beta chains drawn from one sample of a study of cytomegalovirus exposure and HLA in healthy donors. Measured with immunoSEQ multiplex PCR; TCRdb has only the in-frame clones, and not every one. This sample's table reports approximately 79,000 clones. Sequencing was done on a sample of PBMCs. These receptors came from a boy younger than 18 in good health and CMV-seronegative. The CDR3 runs from the conserved cysteine through the conserved F or W. Fields, in order: D gene, J gene, V gene, CDR3 protein. D genes are given only for firm matches.

>TRBD1|TRBJ2-7|TRBV5-6
CASSFTGTGGEQYF
>TRBD1|TRBJ1-1|TRBV14
CASSQRNTGGEGTEAFF
>-|TRBJ1-2|TRBV27
CASSFRANYGYTF
>TRBD1|TRBJ2-3|TRBV5-5
CASSLVRGLADTQYF
>TRBD1|TRBJ1-2|TRBV5-1
CASSLGTGNYGYTF
>-|TRBJ1-6|TRBV30
CAWSVGVRGYNSPLHF
>TRBD1|TRBJ2-7|TRBV6-1
CASSEAGTASYEQYF
>TRBD2|TRBJ2-1|TRBV2
CASSGLAGGPGEQFF
>TRBD1|TRBJ1-2|TRBV15
CATSRDTGGKRYGYTF
>-|TRBJ1-6|TRBV2
CASSVLQTNSPLHF
>-|TRBJ2-5|TRBV7-9
CASSPRTTGLQETQYF
>TRBD1|TRBJ2-7|TRBV25-1
CASSANRDREEQYF
>-|TRBJ2-3|TRBV7-3
CASSQTGLSTDTQYF
>-|TRBJ1-1|TRBV11-3
CASSLSSSNTEAFF
>-|TRBJ1-1|TRBV29-1
CSVPRGSTEAFF
>-|TRBJ1-2|TRBV6-1
CASSEQGPYGYTF
>TRBD1|TRBJ1-2|TRBV6-1
CASSARDRDGYTF
>-|TRBJ1-3|TRBV5-1
CASSFLPQGEAGNTIYF
>-|TRBJ2-6|TRBV5-1
CASSLASGGASSGANVLTF
>TRBD1|TRBJ2-7|TRBV6-6
CASRMTGESYEQYF
>-|TRBJ2-6|TRBV27
CASSPYLSGANVLTF
>-|TRBJ2-7|TRBV4-2
CASSQEYKNFSYEQYF